This T cell receptor beta chain was recorded in a study of T-cell memory formation after mild COVID-19. For the study at large: Clusters of TCRs were largely donor specific. Overall study findings and caveats: Shrinking CD4+ clones were chiefly CM and EM; CD8+ ones were chiefly EMRA. Clones shrinking between day 15 and 85 showed a balanced CD4/CD8 split, and those that grew later tilted toward CD4+.

From germline, CDR1 is SGHDN and CDR2 FVKESK. The CDR3 runs to 14 residues. With 1 base removed from V and 3 bases from J, the gap between germline ends came to 8 bases. A 5'RACE reaction primed in the constant segment made cDNA libraries of TCR alpha and TCR beta, and these carried sample barcodes and UMIs. TCRdb re-called the 5' RACE reads with MiXCR, one entry per CDR3 protein. The sample has about 58,000 distinct CDR3 sequences, 28% seen once. To note about this clonotype: Its target is not known.

V and J are TRBV14 and TRBJ2-3, with D perhaps assigned TRBD1 or TRBD2 (5 bases each). This sequence was found in a man between 18 and 35 years old who had mild COVID-19 (a few samples of this study predate the infection). Cell type and time point are not known. The material sequenced was PBMCs or a T cell subset sorted from them (not recorded which). The CDR3 is CASSQGWGTDTQYF. The DNA of the CDR3 is TGTGCCAGCAGCCAAGGATGGGGGACAGATACGCAGTATTTT.